This T cell receptor (beta chain) was retrieved from a study of blood T cell repertoires in COVID-19. This clone showed up just once. In the source study's methods: Estimated nucleated cell counts came from reference gene primer amplification. Sequenced by immunoSEQ multiplex PCR; TCRdb stores in-frame clones only, minus some. That table gives V, J and clone size, and the DNA gave D and trimming. The sample contains a few hundred thousand clones, roughly nine tenths of which appear only once. The CDR3 consists of 15 residues. Germline V lookup: CDR1 SGHAT, CDR2 FQNNGV. Losses at the gene ends were 4 bases for V and 0 bases for J; bases not matched to a gene: 2.

This chain connects TRBV11-2 to TRBJ2-7; 11 bases map to TRBD1. The source is a woman aged 25 to 45 with COVID-19, enrolled during active disease. Sequencing was done on a sample of peripheral blood. This CDR3 reads CASSWGQGGSYEQYF. The CDR3 nucleotides read TGTGCCAGCAGCTGGGGACAGGGGGGCTCCTACGAGCAGTACTTC.